Below, 11 T cell receptor beta chains from the same sample are listed, as sequenced in a study of blood T cell repertoires in COVID-19. Here immunoSEQ multiplex PCR was the method, and the copy in TCRdb shows in-frame clones only, minus some. Of some 19,000 clones in the sample, 65% to 90% are singletons; the top ten hold less than 70%. Material for sequencing was peripheral blood. Receptors originate from an elderly man with acute or convalescent COVID-19.

The V and J genes are TRBV3-1 (or the pseudogene TRBV3-2) and TRBJ2-7, with D perhaps TRBD2 (6 bases). The V and J ends lost 0 bases and 5 bases respectively, with 8 bases between them. Germline V CDR1 and CDR2: LGHDT, YNNKEL (reference sequence). This CDR3 has 13 residues. This chain's CDR3 is CASSQDREDEQYF. The CDR3, as DNA: TGTGCCAGCAGCCAAGACAGGGAGGACGAGCAGTACTTC.

V gene TRBV7-9 combines with J gene TRBJ2-5, with D uncertain. The V gene's germline CDR1 is SEHNR and CDR2 FQNEAQ (reference sequence). The CDR3 spans 11 residues. Trimming shortened V by 3 bases and J by 5 bases, and 4 bases separated the two germline ends. As DNA, the CDR3 is TGTGCCAGCAGCTTCGGGGAGACCCAGTACTTC. Encoded protein: CASSFGETQYF.

The rearrangement joins TRBV2 to TRBJ1-1; D not certain. The CDR3 has 10 residues. The V end lost 7 bases, the J end lost 8 bases, and 8 bases lay between the germline ends. Per the germline V gene, CDR1 is SNHLY and CDR2 is FYNNEI. The CDR3 loop is CASIRIEAFF. In nucleotides, the CDR3 is TGTGCCAGCATTAGAATCGAAGCTTTCTTT.

This rearrangement joins TRBV19 to TRBJ1-5; unclear D gene. V lost 10 bases, J lost 2 bases, and 15 bases lay in between. The CDR3 is 14 residues long. CDR1 is LNHDA, CDR2 SQIVND, per germline (reference sequence). CDR3 region: CATSGRVGNQPQHF. The CDR3 bases are TGTGCCACCAGTGGGAGGGTCGGCAATCAGCCCCAGCATTTT.

This chain links TRBV6-5 with TRBJ1-2; possibly TRBD1 for D (6 bases). Germline V gives CDR1 MNHEY, CDR2 SVGAGI. Trimming removed 5 bases from V and 4 bases from J, with 11 bases in between. The CDR3 extends over 13 amino acids. The CDR3 loop reads CASSPQGTYGYTF. The CDR3 bases are TGTGCCAGCAGTCCACAGGGAACCTATGGCTACACCTTC.

The CDR3 region has the DNA TGTGCCAGCAGTTACGGGCCCGGGGGCGAGCAGTACTTC. Translating it yields CASSYGPGGEQYF. This chain connects TRBV6-2 or TRBV6-3 to TRBJ2-7, with D perhaps TRBD2 (6 bases). V lost 2 bases and J lost 6, with 11 bases in between. This CDR3 contains 13 residues. Germline assignment: CDR1 MNHEY and CDR2 SVGEGT.

This clone was recorded a few times. V is TRBV14 and J is TRBJ1-2; unclear D gene. CDR3 length: 13 amino acids. Germline-derived CDR1 and CDR2 are SGHDN and FVKESK. The V end lost 1 base, the J end lost 8 bases, and 11 bases lay between the germline ends. This CDR3 is CASSQGKGGGYTF. The DNA for the CDR3 is TGTGCCAGCAGCCAAGGAAAAGGCGGGGGCTACACCTTC.

This clone has only one observation. V gene TRBV4-1 combines with J gene TRBJ1-5, with D perhaps TRBD1 (5 bases). The CDR3 totals 16 residues. The germline gives CDR1 MGHRA, CDR2 YSYEKL. The V and J ends lost 2 bases and 7 bases respectively, with 18 bases between them. The CDR3 nucleotides are TGCGCCAGCAGCCAAAACGGTCGGGGGAACTTACAGCCCCAGCATTTT. Encoded protein: CASSQNGRGNLQPQHF.

The chain uses TRBV15 and TRBJ1-4; no firm D call. Germline V gene lookup returns CDR1 LNHNV and CDR2 YYDKDF (reference sequence). The CDR3 extends over 13 amino acids. V was trimmed by 9 bases and J by 6 bases, leaving 14 bases between them. CDR3 region: CATQTREDEKLFF. The CDR3 DNA sequence: TGTGCCACTCAGACAAGGGAGGATGAAAAACTGTTTTTT.

This clone was seen only once. The rearrangement links TRBV18 to TRBJ2-7; the match to TRBD1 covers 12 bases. The CDR3 contains 14 residues. Germline CDR1 KGHSH, CDR2 LQKENI. V was pared by 6 bases and J by 2 bases, with 2 bases of the junction left unmatched. CDR3 region: CASSGTGGPYEQYF. Written as DNA, the CDR3 is TGTGCCAGCTCGGGGACAGGGGGCCCCTACGAGCAGTACTTC.

The V gene is TRBV2, the J gene TRBJ1-1; 7 nucleotides agree with TRBD1. This CDR3 has 15 amino acids. With 6 bases clipped from V and 4 bases from J, the junction kept 11 bases outside the gene matches. Germline V gene sequence: CDR1 SNHLY, CDR2 FYNNEI. This CDR3 reads CASRLSEGARTEAFF. CDR3 DNA: TGTGCCAGCAGGCTTAGCGAGGGGGCGCGCACTGAAGCTTTCTTT.